Following are 27 T cell receptor beta chains from one sample sequenced in a study of CD8 T cells in Susac syndrome. Random hexamers were used to reverse transcribe the RNA input (roughly 0.5 to 1 ug). MiXCR, run by TCRdb on the immunoSEQ multiplex PCR reads, gives a single entry per CDR3 protein. The sample has 250,000 or so distinct CDR3 sequences; 93% are singletons. The sequenced sample was CD4+ T cells from PBMCs. These receptors all stem from a human donor with multiple sclerosis.

V gene TRBV18 combines with J gene TRBJ2-7; 8 positions agree with TRBD2. J gave up 2 bases and V 8 bases, and 5 bases lay outside the gene matches. Germline loops: CDR1 KGHSH, CDR2 LQKENI. The CDR3 length is 13 residues. The CDR3 region is CASAPGGPYEQYF. The DNA of the CDR3 is TGTGCCAGCGCGCCGGGGGGGCCCTACGAGCAGTACTTC.

The chain combines TRBV6-2 or TRBV6-3 with TRBJ1-5, with 7 bases matching TRBD1. CDR3 size: 16 residues. V dropped 4 bases and J dropped 6; count of bases not matched to a gene: 12. The germline gives CDR1 MNHEY, CDR2 SVGEGT. The CDR3 here is CASSSGLTGFGQPQHF. In DNA, the CDR3 is TGTGCCAGCAGTTCCGGCCTGACAGGGTTCGGTCAGCCCCAGCATTTT.

V and J are TRBV13 and TRBJ2-3; D is ambiguous. Germline values: CDR1 PRHDT, CDR2 FYEKMQ (reference sequence). CDR3 length: 15 amino acids. V dropped 4 bases and J dropped 6 bases, with 17 bases sitting between them. The CDR3 DNA is TGTGCCAGCAGCTCAAGGCGGACCAGGACCGATACGCAGTATTTT. Translated: CASSSRRTRTDTQYF.

This clonotype appeared a single time. The genes are TRBV5-1 and TRBJ1-1, with D hard to call. V was cut by 2 bases and J by 1 base, with 6 bases left in between. The CDR3 loop spans 13 amino acids. Germline values: CDR1 SGHRS, CDR2 YFSETQ. CDR3 nucleotide sequence: TGCGCCAGCAGCTTCGGACCGAACACTGAAGCTTTCTTT. It translates to CASSFGPNTEAFF.

The chain is built from TRBV6-6 and TRBJ1-6; no clear D. The V end lost 0 bases, the J end lost 12 bases, and 12 bases lay between the germline ends. This CDR3 contains 14 residues. CDR1 and CDR2 (germline): MNHNY, SVGAGI (reference sequence). The CDR3 spells CASSYSGQAKPLHF. The DNA for the CDR3 is TGTGCCAGCAGTTACTCGGGCCAGGCTAAACCCCTCCACTTT.

V is TRBV6-4 and J is TRBJ2-7, with 7 bases fitting TRBD1. Looked up from germline, CDR1 is MRHNA and CDR2 is SNTAGT. The CDR3 is 13 residues long. V trimming: 3 bases; J trimming: 5 bases; junction bases outside the gene matches: 4. The CDR3 bases are TGTGCCAGCAGTGAGGTAGGGGGCGACGAGCAGTACTTC. Translated: CASSEVGGDEQYF.

This clonotype was observed once. The chain combines TRBV11-2 with TRBJ2-2; 10 nucleotides agree with TRBD2. Germline CDR1 reads SGHAT; CDR2 reads FQNNGV. CDR3 length equals 18 residues. V shed 0 bases, J shed 7 bases, and the junction held 11 bases outside the gene matches. This CDR3 is CASSLEASGSGVVGELFF. DNA for the CDR3: TGTGCCAGCAGCTTAGAAGCTAGCGGGAGCGGGGTGGTCGGGGAGCTGTTTTTT.

As concerns this clonotype: It is unclear where the CDR3 begins or ends on the DNA, so no DNA is shown, and the CDR3 is as TCRdb lists it. V and J are TRBV30 and TRBJ2-7; TRBD1 was called by the table and not checked on the DNA. Germline CDR1 is GTSNPN and CDR2 is SVGIG (reference sequence). The CDR3 is made up of 12 amino acids, end residues included. The CDR3 sequence: CAWSVGSGSKYF.

The gene calls are TRBV5-1 and TRBJ1-1; D call uncertain. Germline V lookup: CDR1 SGHRS, CDR2 YFSETQ. V was trimmed by 5 bases and J by 1 base, leaving 15 bases between them. The CDR3 is made up of 15 amino acids. The CDR3 sequence: CASRVRQAPNTEAFF. The CDR3 DNA reads as TGCGCCAGCAGGGTTCGCCAGGCCCCGAACACTGAAGCTTTCTTT.

This clonotype has just a few counts. This rearrangement joins TRBV5-4 to TRBJ2-5; no firm D call. Germline loops: CDR1 SGHNT, CDR2 YYREEE (reference sequence). V dropped 0 bases and J dropped 5 bases, with 8 bases sitting between them. The CDR3 contains 13 residues. For the CDR3, the DNA is TGTGCCAGCAGCTTGGCTCCTACGGAGACCCAGTACTTC. Its protein product is CASSLAPTETQYF.

This chain uses TRBV28 with TRBJ2-7; 8 bases fit TRBD2. The V gene's germline CDR1 is MDHEN and CDR2 SYDVKM. The ends lost 3 bases at V and 3 bases at J; junction bases unmatched: 4. This CDR3 has 14 amino acids. CDR3 in DNA: TGTGCCAGCAGTTTGGGCGGGGGGATCTACGAGCAGTACTTC. This codes for CASSLGGGIYEQYF. The full variable domain, completed using reference TRBV28 and TRBJ2-7, is DVKVTQSSRYLVKRTGEKVFLECVQDMDHENMFWYRQDPGLGLRLIYFSYDVKMKEKGDIPEGYSVSREKKERFSLILESASTNQTSMYLCASSLGGGIYEQYFGPGTRLTVT.

This chain connects TRBV4-2 to TRBJ2-7; no clear D gene. V was cut by 8 bases and J by 2 bases, with 13 bases left in between. The CDR3 spans 13 residues. The germline V gene encodes CDR1 LGHNA and CDR2 YNFKEQ. CDR3 in amino acids: CASSADRAYEQYF. In DNA, the CDR3 is TGTGCCAGCTCGGCGGACCGAGCCTACGAGCAGTACTTC.

The chain combines TRBV5-1 with TRBJ2-2, with D unresolved. Trimming stripped 4 bases from V and 9 bases from J, with 13 bases between. Germline values: CDR1 SGHRS, CDR2 YFSETQ. This CDR3 contains 13 residues. The CDR3 region has the DNA TGCGCCAGCAGCCCCGACGGAATCAGGGAGCTGTTTTTT. Protein sequence: CASSPDGIRELFF.

The rearrangement uses TRBV5-4 and TRBJ2-3; perhaps TRBD1 as D (5 bases). Germline values: CDR1 SGHNT, CDR2 YYREEE (reference sequence). This CDR3 has 14 residues. The ends were cut back, 3 bases at V and 4 bases at J, with 12 bases in the middle. DNA for the CDR3: TGTGCCAGCAGCTCCGCCTCAGGGTCAGATACGCAGTATTTT. Translating it yields CASSSASGSDTQYF.

The V call is TRBV6-5, the J call TRBJ2-7, with TRBD2 matching over 7 bases. The CDR3 is 14 amino acids. The junction had 10 bases not matched to a gene; V was cut back by 5 bases and J by 6 bases. Germline values: CDR1 MNHEY, CDR2 SVGAGI. CDR3 protein: CASSPRGDLGEQYV. The CDR3, as DNA: TGTGCCAGCAGTCCCCGGGGGGACCTTGGCGAGCAGTACGTC.

J is TRBJ1-6 and V is TRBV30; D possibly corresponds to TRBD1 (5 bases). Trimming removed 4 bases at V and 6 bases at J, with 19 bases between. CDR1 and CDR2 (germline): GTSNPN, SVGIG (reference sequence). There are 16 residues in the CDR3. The CDR3 is CAWIRDGSLPNSPLHF. The CDR3 nucleotides are TGTGCCTGGATACGGGACGGATCGCTCCCTAATTCACCCCTCCACTTT.

This chain joins TRBV2 and TRBJ1-2; 8 bases fit TRBD1. Germline V gene data show CDR1 as SNHLY and CDR2 as FYNNEI. V lost 6 bases to trimming and J lost 8 bases; unmatched junction nucleotides: 8. The CDR3 extends over 13 amino acids. The CDR3 sequence is CASREQGAWGYTF. The CDR3 region has the DNA TGTGCCAGCAGAGAGCAGGGGGCGTGGGGCTACACCTTC.

In DNA, the CDR3 is TGCGCCAGCAGCTTGGGGGTCGGTGGGAACTCACCCCTCCACTTT. It encodes CASSLGVGGNSPLHF. The V and J genes are TRBV5-1 and TRBJ1-6; D ambiguous. The V gene's germline CDR1 is SGHRS and CDR2 YFSETQ. Deletions cut 0 bases from V and 10 bases from J, with 14 bases between. The CDR3 is made up of 15 amino acids.

This clonotype was seen a handful of times. The chain uses TRBV18 and TRBJ1-1, with a weak D call TRBD1 (5 bases). This CDR3 has 13 amino acids. The germline CDR1 and CDR2 sequences are KGHSH and LQKENI. The V end lost 5 bases, the J end lost 5 bases, and 12 bases lay between the germline ends. This CDR3 is CASSSLGGTEAFF. CDR3 sequence (DNA): TGTGCCAGCTCATCCCTGGGGGGTACTGAAGCTTTCTTT.

CDR3 amino acids: CASSSGGSRVDTQYF. The DNA of the CDR3 is TGTGCCAGCAGCTCCGGTGGCTCGAGGGTCGATACGCAGTATTTT. The V gene is TRBV7-3, the J gene TRBJ2-3; TRBD2 is a possible D gene (5 bases). Germline V gene sequence: CDR1 SGHTA, CDR2 FQGTGA. This CDR3 is 15 amino acids long. V lost 4 bases and J 6 bases, leaving 17 bases between the germline ends.

The V and J genes are TRBV6-1 and TRBJ2-7; 7 bases are a match to TRBD2. The CDR3 has 15 amino acids. From germline, CDR1 is MNHNS and CDR2 SASEGT. Unmatched junction bases numbered 9, after V lost 4 bases and J lost 3 bases. The CDR3, as DNA: TGTGCCAGCAGTGGTCTAGCGGCGACCATCTACGAGCAGTACTTC. It yields the protein CASSGLAATIYEQYF.

This sequence joins TRBV4-2 and TRBJ2-4; the D gene is possibly TRBD2 (7 bases). The CDR3 totals 18 residues. In germline, CDR1 is LGHNA, CDR2 YNFKEQ. The V end was cut by 0 bases, the J end by 7 bases, with 22 bases between. Here the CDR3 DNA reads TGTGCCAGCAGCCAAGATGCGGCCCAGGCCAGGGGAGGGAACATTCAGTACTTC. Translated: CASSQDAAQARGGNIQYF.

The chain couples TRBV10-3 to TRBJ1-1; D not resolved. The CDR3 extends over 11 amino acids. Germline V gene lookup returns CDR1 ENHRY and CDR2 SYGVKD. With 3 bases removed from V and 6 bases from J, the gap between germline ends came to 5 bases. CDR3 loop: CAISDPPEAFF. DNA of the CDR3: TGTGCCATCAGTGATCCTCCTGAAGCTTTCTTT.

The chain joins TRBV7-6 to TRBJ2-1; no clear D gene. The CDR3 loop spans 16 amino acids. Germline V gene lookup returns CDR1 SGHVS and CDR2 FNYEAQ. Trimming took 1 base from V and 8 from J, leaving 18 bases between them. The CDR3 DNA sequence: TGTGCCAGCAGCTTAGTGCCTGTGGGTGGCGGCCATGAGCAGTTCTTC. Its translation is CASSLVPVGGGHEQFF.

This chain links TRBV20-1 with TRBJ1-1; D is perhaps TRBD1 (6 bases). Per the germline V gene, CDR1 is DFQATT and CDR2 is SNEGSKA (reference sequence). The CDR3 covers 11 residues. V lost 4 bases and J 3 bases, leaving 6 bases between the germline ends. Here the CDR3 reads CSATGDTEAFF. In DNA, the CDR3 is TGCAGTGCTACAGGGGACACTGAAGCTTTCTTT.

The chain combines TRBV5-1 with TRBJ1-1, with D possibly TRBD1 on 5 matching bases. Germline CDR1 is SGHRS and CDR2 is YFSETQ. This CDR3 is 14 amino acids long. V was shortened by 0 bases and J by 4 bases, with 10 bases between the two germline ends. The CDR3 region is CASSLDGGGTEAFF. The CDR3 nucleotides read TGCGCCAGCAGCTTGGATGGGGGAGGCACTGAAGCTTTCTTT.

V is TRBV19 and J is TRBJ1-1; 10 bases match TRBD1. The CDR3 sequence is 13 residues long. The V segment lost 4 bases and the J segment 10 bases; nucleotides outside the gene matches: 6. Looked up from germline, CDR1 is LNHDA and CDR2 is SQIVND (reference sequence). In DNA form, the CDR3 reads TGTGCCAGTAGTACCGGACAGGGGGTGAGAGCTTTCTTT. Its protein product is CASSTGQGVRAFF.